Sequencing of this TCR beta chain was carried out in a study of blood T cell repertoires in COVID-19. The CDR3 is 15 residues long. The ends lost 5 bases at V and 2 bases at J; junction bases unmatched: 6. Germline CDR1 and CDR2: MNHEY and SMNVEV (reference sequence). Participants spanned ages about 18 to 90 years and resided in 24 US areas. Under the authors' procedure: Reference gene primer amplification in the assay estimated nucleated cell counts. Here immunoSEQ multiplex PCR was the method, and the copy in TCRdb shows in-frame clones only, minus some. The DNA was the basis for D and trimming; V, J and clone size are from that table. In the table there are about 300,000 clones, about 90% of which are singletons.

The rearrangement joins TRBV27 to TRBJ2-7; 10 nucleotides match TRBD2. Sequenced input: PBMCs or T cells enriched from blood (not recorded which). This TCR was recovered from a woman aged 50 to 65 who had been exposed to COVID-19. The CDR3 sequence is CASSPRTSGTYEQYF. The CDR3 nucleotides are TGTGCCAGCAGTCCACGGACTAGCGGAACCTACGAGCAGTACTTC.